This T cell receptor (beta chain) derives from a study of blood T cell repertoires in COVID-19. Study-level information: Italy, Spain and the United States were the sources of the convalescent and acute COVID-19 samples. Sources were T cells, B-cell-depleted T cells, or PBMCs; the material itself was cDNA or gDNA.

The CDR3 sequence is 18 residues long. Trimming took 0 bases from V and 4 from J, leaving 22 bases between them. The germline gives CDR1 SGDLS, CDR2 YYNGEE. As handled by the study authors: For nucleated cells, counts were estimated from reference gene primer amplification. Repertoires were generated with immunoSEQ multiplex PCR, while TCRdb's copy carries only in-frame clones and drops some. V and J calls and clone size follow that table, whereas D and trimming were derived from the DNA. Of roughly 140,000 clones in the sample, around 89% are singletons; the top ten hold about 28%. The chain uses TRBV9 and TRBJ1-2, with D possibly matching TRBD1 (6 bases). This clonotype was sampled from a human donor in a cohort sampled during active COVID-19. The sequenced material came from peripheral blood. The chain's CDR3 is CASSVGTTGGLRSYGYTF. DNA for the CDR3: TGTGCCAGCAGCGTAGGTACGACAGGAGGATTGCGGAGCTATGGCTACACCTTC.